The rows below give T cell receptor beta chains drawn from one sample of a study of T cell repertoires in cytomegalovirus infection. One entry per CDR3 protein results from TCRdb running MiXCR on the reads. The top ten hold roughly 31% of the sample, which has roughly 180,000 distinct CDR3 sequences, 28% seen once. Sample: PBMCs. The origin of the receptors is a human donor in good health (CMV status not recorded). Some clones in this sample may be carry-over from other donors' samples. Both conserved end residues are part of each CDR3. Each record gives: J gene, V gene, CDR3 length, CDR3 protein.

J gene: TRBJ2-4
V gene: TRBV12-5
CDR3 length: 13
CDR3 protein: CASGFGTKNIQYF

J gene: TRBJ2-7
V gene: TRBV7-3
CDR3 length: 15
CDR3 protein: CASSPPTVTGNEQYF

J gene: TRBJ2-7
V gene: TRBV7-8
CDR3 length: 15
CDR3 protein: CASSLVRVSIREQYF

J gene: TRBJ2-1
V gene: TRBV6-1
CDR3 length: 17
CDR3 protein: CASSGTSGGSPYNEQFF

J gene: TRBJ1-4
V gene: TRBV4-3
CDR3 length: 15
CDR3 protein: CASSQEPQGDEKLFF

J gene: TRBJ2-1
V gene: TRBV20-1
CDR3 length: 15
CDR3 protein: CSASRGGSDYNEQFF

J gene: TRBJ1-2
V gene: TRBV19
CDR3 length: 15
CDR3 protein: CASSSPRQGGYGYTF

J gene: TRBJ1-2
V gene: TRBV7-8
CDR3 length: 15
CDR3 protein: CASSLSDRGYYGYTF

J gene: TRBJ2-7
V gene: TRBV19
CDR3 length: 15
CDR3 protein: CASSPRTLDIHEQYF

J gene: TRBJ2-5
V gene: TRBV20-1
CDR3 length: 11
CDR3 protein: CSARDNQRTYF

J gene: TRBJ2-5
V gene: TRBV7-6
CDR3 length: 15
CDR3 protein: CASSLAQGKGETQYF

J gene: TRBJ2-5
V gene: TRBV9
CDR3 length: 15
CDR3 protein: CASSVGDRGRETQYF

J gene: TRBJ2-3
V gene: TRBV29-1
CDR3 length: 14
CDR3 protein: CSVEKTSEGDTQYF

J gene: TRBJ1-3
V gene: TRBV7-2
CDR3 length: 15
CDR3 protein: CASSSDGLSGNTIYF

J gene: TRBJ2-1
V gene: TRBV9
CDR3 length: 11
CDR3 protein: CASSEGNDQFF

J gene: TRBJ1-5
V gene: TRBV20-1
CDR3 length: 15
CDR3 protein: CSASGLGGSNQPQHF

J gene: TRBJ2-2
V gene: TRBV27
CDR3 length: 15
CDR3 protein: CASSLGPMNTGELFF

J gene: TRBJ2-2
V gene: TRBV13
CDR3 length: 15
CDR3 protein: CASSFGLGVTGELFF

J gene: TRBJ2-1
V gene: TRBV7-8
CDR3 length: 15
CDR3 protein: CASRQLAGAYNEQFF

J gene: TRBJ2-3
V gene: TRBV7-2
CDR3 length: 15
CDR3 protein: CASSLGQSRTDTQYF

J gene: TRBJ2-5
V gene: TRBV18
CDR3 length: 15
CDR3 protein: CASSPNGAKGETQYF

J gene: TRBJ2-7
V gene: TRBV7-8
CDR3 length: 16
CDR3 protein: CASSLATQGSAGEQYF

J gene: TRBJ1-1
V gene: TRBV12-3/TRBV12-4
CDR3 length: 13
CDR3 protein: CASSSAGVTEAFF

J gene: TRBJ2-7
V gene: TRBV7-2
CDR3 length: 14
CDR3 protein: CASGRTGNSYEQYF

J gene: TRBJ1-5
V gene: TRBV6-2/TRBV6-3
CDR3 length: 20
CDR3 protein: CASSYSRYGQGLPSNQPQHF

J gene: TRBJ1-2
V gene: TRBV6-5
CDR3 length: 15
CDR3 protein: CASGPHGQRSGGYTF

J gene: TRBJ2-1
V gene: TRBV7-2
CDR3 length: 15
CDR3 protein: CASSLFRGDGNEQFF

J gene: TRBJ2-5
V gene: TRBV11-2
CDR3 length: 13
CDR3 protein: CASSPELRETQYF

J gene: TRBJ2-7
V gene: TRBV11-2
CDR3 length: 14
CDR3 protein: CASSSRTFSYEQYF

J gene: TRBJ2-6
V gene: TRBV5-1
CDR3 length: 17
CDR3 protein: CASSLEVGLGGANVLTF

J gene: TRBJ1-2
V gene: TRBV6-5
CDR3 length: 15
CDR3 protein: CASSYSKAGGFGYTF